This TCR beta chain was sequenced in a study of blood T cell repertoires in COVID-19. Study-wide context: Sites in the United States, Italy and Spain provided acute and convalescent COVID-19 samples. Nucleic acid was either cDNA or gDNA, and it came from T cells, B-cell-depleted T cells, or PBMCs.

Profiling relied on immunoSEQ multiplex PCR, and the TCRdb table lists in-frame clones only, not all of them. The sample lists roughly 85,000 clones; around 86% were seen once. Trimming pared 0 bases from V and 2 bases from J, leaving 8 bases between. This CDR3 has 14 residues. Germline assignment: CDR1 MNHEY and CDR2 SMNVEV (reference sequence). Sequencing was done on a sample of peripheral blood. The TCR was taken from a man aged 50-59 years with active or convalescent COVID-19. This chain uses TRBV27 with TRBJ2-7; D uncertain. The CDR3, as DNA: TGTGCCAGCAGTTTATCGTGGCAGACCTACGAGCAGTACTTC. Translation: CASSLSWQTYEQYF.